This TCR beta chain was documented in a study of shared T cell receptors in the human thymus. This clone was detected once. This CDR3 comprises 12 residues. The V gene lost 7 bases and the J gene lost 0 bases, with 7 bases spanning the gap. Germline V gene data show CDR1 as SGHRS and CDR2 as YFSETQ. The table came from immunoSEQ multiplex PCR; TCRdb's copy has only in-frame clones and leaves some out. The profile shows a few hundred thousand clones, approximately 95% of them singletons. The source of this sequence is a human donor. The rearrangement joins TRBV5-1 to TRBJ2-5; no firm D call. The sample taken for sequencing was thymocytes. The CDR3 reads CASSPDQETQYF. CDR3 DNA: TGCGCCAGCTCTCCGGACCAAGAGACCCAGTACTTC.